The 13 T cell receptor beta chains given below trace back to one sample, sequenced in a study of blood T cell repertoires in COVID-19. Only in-frame clones appear in the TCRdb table, and some are missing; sequencing was by immunoSEQ multiplex PCR. Counted here are about 320,000 clones, around 88% occurring once; the ten biggest clones make up 1.6%. Specimen: peripheral blood. The origin of the receptors is a woman in her thirties with COVID-19, enrolled during active disease.

The V call is TRBV19, the J call TRBJ2-5; TRBD1 aligns across 9 bases. Germline V CDR1 and CDR2: LNHDA, SQIVND (reference sequence). V gave up 6 bases and J gave up 5 bases; unmatched junction bases: 7. The CDR3 is made up of 14 amino acids. This CDR3 is CASRDRGARETQYF. The CDR3 DNA reads as TGTGCCAGTAGGGACAGGGGCGCCCGGGAGACCCAGTACTTC.

V usage is TRBV12-3 or TRBV12-4 and J usage is TRBJ1-2; D unresolved. The V end was cut by 2 bases, the J end by 1 base, with 5 bases between. The CDR3 runs 13 residues. This chain's CDR3 is CASSLNSNYGYTF. CDR3 DNA sequence: TGTGCCAGCAGTTTAAACAGTAACTATGGCTACACCTTC.

This sequence joins TRBV5-1 and TRBJ2-1, with 8 bases that match TRBD1. Germline CDR1 is SGHRS and CDR2 is YFSETQ. The CDR3 loop spans 15 amino acids. The V gene end was trimmed by 0 bases and the J gene end by 3 bases; junction bases not matched to a gene: 2. The DNA of the CDR3 is TGCGCCAGCAGCTTGGGGACAGGGATCTACAATGAGCAGTTCTTC. This translates into CASSLGTGIYNEQFF.

This sequence joins TRBV4-3 and TRBJ2-5; perhaps TRBD1 as D (6 bases). V lost 0 bases and J 5 bases, leaving 13 bases between the germline ends. Germline V gene lookup returns CDR1 LGHNA and CDR2 YSLEER. This CDR3 region has 15 residues. CDR3 amino acids: CASSQEWGQWETQYF. CDR3 sequence (DNA): TGCGCCAGCAGCCAAGAGTGGGGACAATGGGAGACCCAGTACTTC.

This clone appeared a few times. V usage is TRBV9 and J usage is TRBJ1-1; TRBD1 matches at 8 bases. Trimming at V came to 0 bases and at J to 5 bases, leaving 15 bases not matched to a gene. The CDR3 length is 18 residues. CDR1 and CDR2 (germline): SGDLS, YYNGEE. This CDR3 reads CASSVVRGRGLGKTEAFF. The CDR3, as DNA: TGTGCCAGCAGCGTAGTCAGGGGGCGCGGGTTGGGCAAGACTGAAGCTTTCTTT.

The chain employs TRBV11-2 and TRBJ1-1; D ambiguous. The CDR3 runs 14 residues. Germline CDR1 is SGHAT and CDR2 is FQNNGV. Trimming took off 2 bases at V and 5 bases at J, with 12 bases between the two ends. The CDR3 spells CASSLIQTGTEAFF. The CDR3 region has the DNA TGTGCCAGCAGCTTAATACAGACGGGAACTGAAGCTTTCTTT.

This chain uses TRBV9 with TRBJ2-3; TRBD2 aligns across 12 bases. The CDR3 extends over 16 amino acids. Germline V gene lookup returns CDR1 SGDLS and CDR2 YYNGEE. With 4 bases clipped from V and 2 bases from J, the junction kept 5 bases outside the gene matches. Here the CDR3 reads CASSPLAGGSTDTQYF. CDR3 coding DNA: TGTGCCAGCAGCCCACTAGCGGGGGGCTCCACAGATACGCAGTATTTT.

This clone appeared a few times. The chain uses TRBV13 and TRBJ2-7, with D tentatively TRBD2 (6 bases). The germline CDR1 and CDR2 sequences are PRHDT and FYEKMQ (reference sequence). Trimming took off 6 bases at V and 3 bases at J, with 15 bases between the two ends. This CDR3 comprises 14 residues. In nucleotides, the CDR3 is TGTGCCAGCAGGTCCCACGGTAGCGGCTACGAGCAGTACTTC. Encoded protein: CASRSHGSGYEQYF.

The V call is TRBV6-5, the J call TRBJ2-2; D is perhaps TRBD1 (6 bases). This CDR3 has 14 residues. The V end lost 4 bases, the J end lost 3 bases, and 9 bases lay between the germline ends. Germline lookup yields CDR1 MNHEY and CDR2 SVGAGI. The CDR3 is CASSSGQYTGELFF. The CDR3 DNA follows: TGTGCCAGCAGTTCCGGACAGTACACCGGGGAGCTGTTTTTT.

The CDR3 protein is CASSIGQGGLLEQFF. CDR3 sequence (DNA): TGTGCCAGTAGTATAGGGCAGGGGGGACTCCTGGAGCAGTTCTTC. The chain links TRBV19 to TRBJ2-1, with D perhaps matching TRBD1 (7 bases). The CDR3 is 15 amino acids. Germline V gives CDR1 LNHDA, CDR2 SQIVND (reference sequence). Between the trimmed V and J ends, which lost 1 base and 10 bases, there was a span of 17 bases.

The gene calls are TRBV19 and TRBJ1-5, with D possibly being TRBD1 (5 bases). The CDR3 runs to 15 residues. Trimming shortened V by 7 bases and J by 1 base, and 14 bases separated the two germline ends. Germline V gene lookup returns CDR1 LNHDA and CDR2 SQIVND (reference sequence). CDR3 sequence (DNA): TGTGCCAGTACCCATATAGGGGCGAGCAATCAGCCCCAGCATTTT. It yields the protein CASTHIGASNQPQHF.

The chain employs TRBV28 and TRBJ1-5; TRBD1 aligns across 7 bases. The CDR3 runs 15 residues. Germline V gives CDR1 MDHEN, CDR2 SYDVKM. J was trimmed by 4 bases and V by 5 bases; bases with no gene match: 8. Written as DNA, the CDR3 is TGTGCCAGCAGTACCAACCACAGGGGAAATCAGCCCCAGCATTTT. Its translation is CASSTNHRGNQPQHF.

The rearrangement uses TRBV7-2 and TRBJ2-7; TRBD1 agrees at 7 bases. The germline CDR1 and CDR2 sequences are SGHTA and FQGNSA. This CDR3 is built from 13 residues. Germline trimming cut 4 bases from V and 5 bases from J; bases unmatched to any gene: 5. Here the CDR3 reads CASSSKTGDEQYV. In nucleotides, the CDR3 is TGTGCCAGCAGCTCTAAAACAGGGGACGAGCAGTACGTC.